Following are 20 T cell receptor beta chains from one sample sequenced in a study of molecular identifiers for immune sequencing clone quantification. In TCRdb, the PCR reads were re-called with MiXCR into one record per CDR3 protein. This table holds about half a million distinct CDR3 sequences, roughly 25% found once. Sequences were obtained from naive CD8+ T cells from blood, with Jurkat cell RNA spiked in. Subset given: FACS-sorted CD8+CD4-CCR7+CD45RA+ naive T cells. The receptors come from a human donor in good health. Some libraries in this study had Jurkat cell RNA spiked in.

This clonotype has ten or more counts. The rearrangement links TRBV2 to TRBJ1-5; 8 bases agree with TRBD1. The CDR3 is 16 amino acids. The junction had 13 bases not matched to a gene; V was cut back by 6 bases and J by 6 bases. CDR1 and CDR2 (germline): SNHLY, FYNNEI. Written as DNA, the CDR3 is TGTGCCAGCAGCGGAAGGGGACAGGCAATCGGTCAGCCCCAGCATTTT. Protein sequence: CASSGRGQAIGQPQHF.

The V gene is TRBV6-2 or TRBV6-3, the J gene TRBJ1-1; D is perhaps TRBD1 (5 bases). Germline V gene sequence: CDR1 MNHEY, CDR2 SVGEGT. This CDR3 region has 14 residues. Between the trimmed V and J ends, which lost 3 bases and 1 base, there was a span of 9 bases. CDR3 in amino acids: CASSYRGRNTEAFF. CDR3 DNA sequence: TGTGCCAGCAGTTATAGGGGCCGGAACACTGAAGCTTTCTTT.

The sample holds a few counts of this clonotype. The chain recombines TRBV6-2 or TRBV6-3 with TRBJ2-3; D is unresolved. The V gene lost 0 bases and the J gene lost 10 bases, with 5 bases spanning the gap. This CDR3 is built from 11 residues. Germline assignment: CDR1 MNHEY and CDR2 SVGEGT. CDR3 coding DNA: TGTGCCAGCAGTTACTCGGTCTCGCAGTATTTT. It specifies CASSYSVSQYF.

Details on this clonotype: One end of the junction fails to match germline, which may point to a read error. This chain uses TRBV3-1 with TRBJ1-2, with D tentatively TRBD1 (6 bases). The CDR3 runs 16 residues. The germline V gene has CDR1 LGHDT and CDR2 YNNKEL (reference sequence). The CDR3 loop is CASSQAPPMGANGYPF. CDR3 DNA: TGTGCCAGCAGCCAAGCCCCCCCGATGGGGGCGAATGGCTACCCCTTC. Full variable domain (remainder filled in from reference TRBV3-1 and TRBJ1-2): DTAVSQTPKYLVTQMGNDKSIKCEQNLGHDTMYWYKQDSKKFLKIMFSYNNKELIINETVPNRFSPKSPDKAHLNLHINSLELGDSAVYFCASSQAPPMGANGYPFGSGTRLTVV.

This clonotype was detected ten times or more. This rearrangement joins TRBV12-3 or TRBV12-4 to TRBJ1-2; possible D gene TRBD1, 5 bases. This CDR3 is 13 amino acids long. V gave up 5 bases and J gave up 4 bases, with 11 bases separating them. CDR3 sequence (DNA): TGTGCCAGCAGTCCGTCTGGGGGCTATGGCTACACCTTC. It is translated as CASSPSGGYGYTF.

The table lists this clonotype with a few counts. The CDR3 is CASSYGGTAYEQYF. The CDR3 DNA is TGTGCCAGCAGTTACGGGGGGACTGCCTACGAGCAGTACTTC. The chain has TRBV6-6 and TRBJ2-7, with a weak D call TRBD2 (6 bases). From germline, CDR1 is MNHNY and CDR2 SVGAGI (reference sequence). The CDR3 extends over 14 amino acids. V was shortened by 2 bases and J by 2 bases, with 10 bases between the two germline ends.

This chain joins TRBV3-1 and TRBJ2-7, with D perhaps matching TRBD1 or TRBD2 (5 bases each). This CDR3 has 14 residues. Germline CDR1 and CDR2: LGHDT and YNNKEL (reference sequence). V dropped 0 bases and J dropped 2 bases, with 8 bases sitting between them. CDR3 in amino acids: CASSQDPGPYEQYF. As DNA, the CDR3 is TGTGCCAGCAGCCAAGACCCGGGGCCCTACGAGCAGTACTTC.

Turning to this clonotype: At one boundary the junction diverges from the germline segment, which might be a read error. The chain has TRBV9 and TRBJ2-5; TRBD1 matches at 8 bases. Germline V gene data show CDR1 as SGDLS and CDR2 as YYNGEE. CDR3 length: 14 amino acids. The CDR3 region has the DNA TGTGCCAGCAGCGCCGGGACAGGCCAAAAGACCCAGTACTTC. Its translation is CASSAGTGQKTQYF.

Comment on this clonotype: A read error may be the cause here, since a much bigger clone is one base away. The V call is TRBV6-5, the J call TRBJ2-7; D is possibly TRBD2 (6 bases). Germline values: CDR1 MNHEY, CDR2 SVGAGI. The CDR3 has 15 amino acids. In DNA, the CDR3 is TGTGCCAGCATTTACTATCGCGGGGCTGACGGCGAGCAGTACTTC. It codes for CASIYYRGADGEQYF.

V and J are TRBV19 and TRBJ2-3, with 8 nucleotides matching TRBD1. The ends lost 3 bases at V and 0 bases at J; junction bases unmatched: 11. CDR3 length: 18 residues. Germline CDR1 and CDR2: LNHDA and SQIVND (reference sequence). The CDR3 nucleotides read TGTGCCAGTAGTATCCCTGCCAGGGGGCTTCCTAGCACAGATACGCAGTATTTT. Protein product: CASSIPARGLPSTDTQYF.

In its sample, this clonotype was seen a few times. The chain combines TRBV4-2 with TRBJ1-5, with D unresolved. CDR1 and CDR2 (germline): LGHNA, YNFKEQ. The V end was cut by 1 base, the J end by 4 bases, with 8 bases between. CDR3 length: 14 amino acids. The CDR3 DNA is TGTGCCAGCAGCCAAGTTGTAGGGAATCAGCCCCAGCATTTT. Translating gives CASSQVVGNQPQHF.

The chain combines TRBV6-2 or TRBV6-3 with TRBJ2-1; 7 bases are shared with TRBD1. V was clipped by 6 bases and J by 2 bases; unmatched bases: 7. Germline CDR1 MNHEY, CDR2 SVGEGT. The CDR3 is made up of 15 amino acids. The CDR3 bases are TGTGCCAGCAGACAACAGGGGTTCACCTACAATGAGCAGTTCTTC. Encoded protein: CASRQQGFTYNEQFF.

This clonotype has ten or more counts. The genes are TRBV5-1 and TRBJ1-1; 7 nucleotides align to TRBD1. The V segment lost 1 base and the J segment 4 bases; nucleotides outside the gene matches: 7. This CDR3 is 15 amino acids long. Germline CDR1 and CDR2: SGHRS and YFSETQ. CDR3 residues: CASSLSGAGGTEAFF. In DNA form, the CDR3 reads TGCGCCAGCAGCTTGTCCGGTGCAGGGGGCACTGAAGCTTTCTTT.

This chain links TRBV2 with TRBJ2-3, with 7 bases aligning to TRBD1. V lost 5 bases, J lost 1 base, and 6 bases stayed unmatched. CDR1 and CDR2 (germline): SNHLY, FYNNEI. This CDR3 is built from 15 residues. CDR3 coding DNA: TGTGCCAGCAGTACCCGACAGGGAGGCACAGATACGCAGTATTTT. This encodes CASSTRQGGTDTQYF. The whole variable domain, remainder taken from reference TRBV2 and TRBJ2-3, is EPEVTQTPSHQVTQMGQEVILRCVPISNHLYFYWYRQILGQKVEFLVSFYNNEISEKSEIFDDQFSVERPDGSNFTLKIRSTKLEDSAMYFCASSTRQGGTDTQYFGPGTRLTVL.

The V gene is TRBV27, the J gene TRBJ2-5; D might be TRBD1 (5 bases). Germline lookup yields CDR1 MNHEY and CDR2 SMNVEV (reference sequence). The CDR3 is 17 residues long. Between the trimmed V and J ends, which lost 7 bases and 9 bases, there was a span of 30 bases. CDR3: CASNPRGPQGPNLPQYF. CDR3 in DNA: TGTGCCAGCAATCCCCGAGGTCCCCAGGGCCCCAACCTACCCCAGTACTTC.

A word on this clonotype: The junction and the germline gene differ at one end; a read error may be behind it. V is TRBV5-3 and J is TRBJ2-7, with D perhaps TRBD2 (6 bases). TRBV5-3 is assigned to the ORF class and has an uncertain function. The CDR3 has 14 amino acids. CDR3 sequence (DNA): TGTGCCAGCAGCTCGGGACTGGATTCCTACGAGCAGTACTTC. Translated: CASSSGLDSYEQYF.

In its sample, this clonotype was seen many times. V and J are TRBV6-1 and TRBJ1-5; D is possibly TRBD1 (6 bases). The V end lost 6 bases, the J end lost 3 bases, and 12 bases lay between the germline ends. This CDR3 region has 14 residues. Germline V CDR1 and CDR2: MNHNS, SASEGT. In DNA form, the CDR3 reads TGTGCCAGCAGCTGGGGGGACAACAATCAGCCCCAGCATTTT. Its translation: CASSWGDNNQPQHF.

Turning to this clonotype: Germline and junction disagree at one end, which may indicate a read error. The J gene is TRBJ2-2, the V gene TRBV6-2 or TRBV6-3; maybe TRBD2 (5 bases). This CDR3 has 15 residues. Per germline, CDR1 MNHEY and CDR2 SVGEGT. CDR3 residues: CASSYGGGVLRELCF. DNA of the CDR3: TGTGCCAGCAGTTACGGAGGAGGTGTCTTGAGGGAGCTGTGTTTT.

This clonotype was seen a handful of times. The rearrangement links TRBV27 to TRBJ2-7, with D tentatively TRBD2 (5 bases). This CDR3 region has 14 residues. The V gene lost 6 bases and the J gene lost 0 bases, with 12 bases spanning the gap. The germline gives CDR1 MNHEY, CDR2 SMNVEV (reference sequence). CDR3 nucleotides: TGTGCCAGCAGACTCCGGGGAAGCTCCTACGAGCAGTACTTC. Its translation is CASRLRGSSYEQYF.

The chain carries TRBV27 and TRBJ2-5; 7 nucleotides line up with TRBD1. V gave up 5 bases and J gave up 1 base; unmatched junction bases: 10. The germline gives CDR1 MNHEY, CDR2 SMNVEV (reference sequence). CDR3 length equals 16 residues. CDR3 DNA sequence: TGTGCCAGCAGTAAAACCGGGACAGCCCTCCAAGAGACCCAGTACTTC. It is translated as CASSKTGTALQETQYF.